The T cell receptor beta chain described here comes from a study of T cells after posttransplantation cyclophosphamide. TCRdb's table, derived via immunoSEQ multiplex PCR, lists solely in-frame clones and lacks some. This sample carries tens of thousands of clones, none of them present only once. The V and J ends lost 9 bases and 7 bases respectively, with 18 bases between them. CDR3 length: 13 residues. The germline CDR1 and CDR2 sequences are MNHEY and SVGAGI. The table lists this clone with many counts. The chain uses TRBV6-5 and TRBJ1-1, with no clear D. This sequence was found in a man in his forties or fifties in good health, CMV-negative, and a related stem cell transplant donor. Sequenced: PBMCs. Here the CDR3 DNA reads TGTGCCAGTCATACCGAAAGTACAAATGAAGCTTTCTTT. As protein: CASHTESTNEAFF.